This TCR beta chain was sequenced in a study of T-cell reconstitution after alpha-beta-depleted transplantation in children. Unique molecular identifiers were incorporated during preparation of the TCRbeta library. TCRdb reprocessed the PCR reads with MiXCR, giving one entry per CDR3 protein. The sample carries 200,000 to 250,000 distinct CDR3 sequences, approximately 12% recorded once. This clonotype was detected many times. The CDR3 runs 15 residues. V lost 6 bases and J lost 2, with 15 bases in between. CDR1 and CDR2 (germline): MNHEY, SVGEGT. This material consisted of PBMCs from the stem cell graft donor, taken from the stem cell graft. The source of this sequence is a human donor who donated a stem cell graft to a child with acute lymphoblastic leukemia. The V and J genes are TRBV6-2 or TRBV6-3 and TRBJ2-3, with D maybe TRBD2 (6 bases). The CDR3 sequence: CASSAWGRPTDTQYF. For the CDR3, the DNA is TGTGCCAGCAGCGCCTGGGGGAGGCCCACAGATACGCAGTATTTT.